The 3 T cell receptor beta chains given below trace back to one sample, sequenced in a study of blood T cell repertoires in COVID-19. Method: immunoSEQ multiplex PCR; TCRdb's copy keeps in-frame clones and lacks some. The repertoire holds around 100,000 clones, with around nine tenths as singletons. The sequencing sample was made of peripheral blood. The receptors derive from a man between 60 and 70 years old with COVID-19, enrolled during active disease.

The rearrangement uses TRBV14 and TRBJ2-5; a weak D match, TRBD1 (6 bases). Germline-derived CDR1 and CDR2 are SGHDN and FVKESK. V lost 1 base to trimming and J lost 2 bases, with 17 bases between them. CDR3 length: 17 residues. Written as DNA, the CDR3 is TGTGCCAGCAGCCAAGCTACGGGACATTCGGTTCAAGAGACCCAGTACTTC. Its protein is CASSQATGHSVQETQYF.

The gene calls are TRBV2 and TRBJ1-5; possible D gene TRBD1, 6 bases. CDR3 length: 13 amino acids. From germline, CDR1 is SNHLY and CDR2 FYNNEI. With 4 bases removed from V and 7 bases from J, the gap between germline ends came to 11 bases. The CDR3 coding sequence is TGTGCCAGCAGTGTGCAGGGGAGACAGCCCCAGCATTTT. Encoded protein: CASSVQGRQPQHF.

This clone has just a few counts. In DNA, the CDR3 is TGTGCCTGGAGTGTACGAGGGGCCGGGGGTGAAGCTTTCTTT. Amino acid sequence: CAWSVRGAGGEAFF. The chain recombines TRBV30 with TRBJ1-1; D possibly corresponds to TRBD1 (5 bases). The CDR3 loop spans 14 amino acids. The V gene's germline CDR1 is GTSNPN and CDR2 SVGIG (reference sequence). The V gene lost 0 bases and the J gene lost 7 bases, with 15 bases spanning the gap.